The 32 T cell receptor beta chains in this list originate from one sample, sequenced in a study of blood T cells in healthy people across ages. Sample-barcoded 5' priming and a J-beta primer mix drove a second PCR of about 6 to 12 cycles. TCRdb processed the 5' RACE reads anew with MiXCR; each CDR3 protein has one entry. The sample lists under 1,000,000 distinct CDR3 sequences; about 45% were seen once. The source material was blood. Receptors were obtained from a man older than 75 in good health.

The chain carries TRBV14 and TRBJ2-3; D gene unclear. Germline V gene sequence: CDR1 SGHDN, CDR2 FVKESK. This CDR3 has 11 amino acids. V shed 1 base and J shed 7 bases, with 3 bases lying between them. The DNA of the CDR3 is TGTGCCAGCAGCCAAGGACATACGCAGTATTTT. This translates into CASSQGHTQYF.

V gene TRBV20-1 combines with J gene TRBJ2-5; no clear D. V was pared by 0 bases and J by 7 bases, with 12 bases between. The CDR3 has 13 amino acids. Germline V lookup: CDR1 DFQATT, CDR2 SNEGSKA (reference sequence). CDR3: CSAREVAGGTQYF. The DNA of the CDR3 is TGCAGTGCTAGAGAAGTCGCAGGCGGGACCCAGTACTTC.

This clonotype has a handful of counts. CDR3 amino acids: CASSIGGALYEQYF. DNA for the CDR3: TGTGCCAGCAGTATTGGGGGGGCACTCTACGAGCAGTACTTC. The chain has TRBV28 and TRBJ2-7; D might be TRBD2 (7 bases). The CDR3 has 14 residues. V lost 5 bases and J lost 3, with 14 bases in between. Germline assignment: CDR1 MDHEN and CDR2 SYDVKM.

There are many counts of this clonotype. The V call is TRBV28, the J call TRBJ2-1, with a weak D call TRBD2 (5 bases). Trimming took 6 bases from V and 8 from J, leaving 17 bases between them. The CDR3 is 14 amino acids. Germline CDR1 is MDHEN and CDR2 is SYDVKM. The CDR3 region is CASRPGIRGHEQFF. The DNA for the CDR3 is TGTGCCAGCAGACCGGGAATTAGAGGCCATGAGCAGTTCTTC.

This rearrangement joins TRBV5-1 to TRBJ2-2; 9 nucleotides match TRBD2. Germline CDR1 and CDR2: SGHRS and YFSETQ. The CDR3 covers 15 residues. After removal of 1 base from V and 6 bases from J, the junction contained 4 bases not matched to a gene. Here the CDR3 DNA reads TGCGCCAGCAGCTTGAATAGCGGGAGAGCCGGGGAGCTGTTTTTT. It specifies CASSLNSGRAGELFF.

The V and J genes are TRBV30 and TRBJ2-3; D is undetermined. This CDR3 region has 12 residues. Germline lookup yields CDR1 GTSNPN and CDR2 SVGIG (reference sequence). Trimming pared 3 bases from V and 0 bases from J, leaving 4 bases between. CDR3 region: CAWRFSTDTQYF. The CDR3 coding sequence is TGTGCCTGGAGGTTCAGCACAGATACGCAGTATTTT.

The chain recombines TRBV11-2 with TRBJ2-7; TRBD2 matches at 9 bases. The length of the CDR3 is 14 residues. V lost 1 base, J lost 5 bases, and 3 bases stayed unmatched. Germline V gives CDR1 SGHAT, CDR2 FQNNGV. Here the CDR3 DNA reads TGTGCCAGCAGCTTAGGAATAGCGGGAGACGAGCAGTACTTC. This encodes CASSLGIAGDEQYF.

The chain joins TRBV7-9 to TRBJ1-1, with a tentative D call TRBD1 (5 bases). Germline V gene sequence: CDR1 SEHNR, CDR2 FQNEAQ (reference sequence). Trimming took off 7 bases at V and 0 bases at J, with 15 bases between the two ends. This CDR3 region has 15 residues. CDR3 in amino acids: CASNFQSRVNTEAFF. Here the CDR3 DNA reads TGTGCCAGCAACTTCCAGTCCAGGGTGAACACTGAAGCTTTCTTT. The entire variable domain, with the rest obtained from reference TRBV7-9 and TRBJ1-1, is as follows: DTGVSQNPRHKITKRGQNVTFRCDPISEHNRLYWYRQTLGQGPEFLTYFQNEAQLEKSRLLSDRFSAERPKGSFSTLEIQRTEQGDSAMYLCASNFQSRVNTEAFFGQGTRLTVV.

This clonotype was seen ten or more times. The rearrangement uses TRBV4-3 and TRBJ1-4, with D uncertain. There are 16 residues in the CDR3. Trimming left V 0 bases short and J 13 bases short, with 21 bases between. Per the germline V gene, CDR1 is LGHNA and CDR2 is YSLEER. The CDR3 DNA reads as TGCGCCAGCAGCCAAGATCCCGCTCAAACGTTGAGAGGACTGTTTTTT. The encoded protein is CASSQDPAQTLRGLFF.

This clonotype has only a few counts. CDR3 sequence: CAISFGLAGGYTF. CDR3 sequence (DNA): TGTGCCATCTCCTTCGGACTTGCCGGGGGCTACACCTTC. This rearrangement joins TRBV10-3 to TRBJ1-2; D call uncertain. The CDR3 covers 13 residues. CDR1 and CDR2 from the germline V gene are ENHRY and SYGVKD. The V end lost 8 bases, the J end lost 8 bases, and 18 bases lay between the germline ends.

The chain combines TRBV4-3 with TRBJ2-5; D uncertain. V was clipped by 0 bases and J by 11 bases, with 22 bases between them. There are 16 residues in the CDR3. The germline gives CDR1 LGHNA, CDR2 YSLEER. CDR3 in amino acids: CASSQDARLGSEEQYF. The CDR3 nucleotides are TGCGCCAGCAGCCAAGATGCTCGTCTAGGATCTGAAGAGCAGTACTTC.

This clonotype was seen only a few times. This sequence joins TRBV4-2 and TRBJ2-7; possible D gene TRBD1, 6 bases. The CDR3 covers 15 residues. The V end lost 5 bases, the J end lost 1 base, and 15 bases lay between the germline ends. Germline V gives CDR1 LGHNA, CDR2 YNFKEQ. The CDR3 DNA sequence: TGTGCCAGCAGCAGTCACGGGACAACTTCCTACGAGCAGTACTTC. As protein: CASSSHGTTSYEQYF.

This clonotype has a count of ten or more. The chain uses TRBV7-2 and TRBJ2-3, with D uncertain. V was clipped by 1 base and J by 1 base, with 9 bases between them. Germline V gives CDR1 SGHTA, CDR2 FQGNSA. The CDR3 sequence is 15 residues long. CDR3 nucleotide sequence: TGTGCCAGCAGCTTAGGTGCAGGAGGCACAGATACGCAGTATTTT. Amino acid sequence: CASSLGAGGTDTQYF. The full variable domain, in which reference TRBV7-2 and TRBJ2-3 provide the parts outside the CDR3, is GAGVSQSPSNKVTEKGKDVELRCDPISGHTALYWYRQSLGQGLEFLIYFQGNSAPDKSGLPSDRFSAERTGGSVSTLTIQRTQQEDSAVYLCASSLGAGGTDTQYFGPGTRLTVL.

The sample holds a few counts of this clonotype. The V and J genes are TRBV12-3 or TRBV12-4 and TRBJ2-7; perhaps TRBD2 as D (5 bases). V gave up 6 bases and J gave up 6 bases, with 15 bases separating them. This CDR3 region has 13 residues. CDR3 DNA: TGTGCCAGCAGCTCCACGAGGGAAACCGAGCAGTACTTC. It codes for CASSSTRETEQYF.

The genes are TRBV5-1 and TRBJ2-7; D is uncertain. Per germline, CDR1 SGHRS and CDR2 YFSETQ. This CDR3 has 14 residues. Trimming left V 0 bases short and J 7 bases short, with 14 bases between. CDR3 region: CASSLVPSKWEQYF. The CDR3 DNA reads TGCGCCAGCAGCTTGGTACCATCAAAGTGGGAGCAGTACTTC.

This clonotype has more than one count but fewer than ten. The V call is TRBV20-1, the J call TRBJ2-4, with D perhaps TRBD1 (6 bases). V lost 0 bases and J 8 bases, leaving 14 bases between the germline ends. The CDR3 is 14 residues long. CDR1 is DFQATT, CDR2 SNEGSKA, per germline (reference sequence). CDR3 nucleotides: TGCAGTGCTAGAGATGGACACCCAGGGGACATTCAGTACTTC. It translates to CSARDGHPGDIQYF.

The chain has TRBV7-3 and TRBJ2-1; D unresolved. With 5 bases removed from V and 5 bases from J, the gap between germline ends came to 16 bases. The CDR3 contains 15 residues. Germline V lookup: CDR1 SGHTA, CDR2 FQGTGA. CDR3 DNA: TGTGCCAGCAGCACGGCCCCCCATCAAAACAATGAGCAGTTCTTC. It translates to CASSTAPHQNNEQFF. Supplemented by reference TRBV7-3 and TRBJ2-1, the full variable domain reads GAGVSQTPSNKVTEKGKYVELRCDPISGHTALYWYRQSLGQGPEFLIYFQGTGAADDSGLPNDRFFAVRPEGSVSTLKIQRTERGDSAVYLCASSTAPHQNNEQFFGPGTRLTVL.

The chain recombines TRBV7-3 with TRBJ1-1; 8 bases line up with TRBD1. CDR1 and CDR2 from the germline V gene are SGHTA and FQGTGA. CDR3 length: 14 residues. V shed 4 bases, J shed 2 bases, and the junction held 3 bases outside the gene matches. For the CDR3, the DNA is TGTGCCAGCAGCTCGGACAGGGACAACACTGAAGCTTTCTTT. Translated: CASSSDRDNTEAFF.

The gene calls are TRBV30 and TRBJ2-4, with D unresolved. Per the germline V gene, CDR1 is GTSNPN and CDR2 is SVGIG (reference sequence). This CDR3 comprises 13 residues. V was cut by 2 bases and J by 8 bases, with 13 bases left in between. For the CDR3, the DNA is TGTGCCTGGAGTAAAGACCTCTTAGACATTCAGTACTTC. This sequence encodes CAWSKDLLDIQYF.

This clonotype occurred a few times. V gene TRBV27 combines with J gene TRBJ2-7, with 11 bases matching TRBD2. The CDR3 length is 16 residues. Per the germline V gene, CDR1 is MNHEY and CDR2 is SMNVEV (reference sequence). V lost 0 bases to trimming and J lost 7 bases; unmatched junction nucleotides: 8. CDR3 sequence: CASSLSALAGGREQYF. CDR3 in DNA: TGTGCCAGCAGTTTATCCGCCCTAGCGGGAGGTCGGGAGCAGTACTTC.

This clonotype was counted a few times. This chain joins TRBV5-5 and TRBJ2-1; no reliable D call. V lost 0 bases to trimming and J lost 10 bases, with 11 bases between them. The germline gives CDR1 SGHKS, CDR2 YYEKEE (reference sequence). The CDR3 is made up of 13 amino acids. The CDR3 sequence is CASSLEPIGEQFF. The CDR3 DNA reads as TGTGCCAGCAGCTTGGAACCAATCGGGGAGCAGTTCTTC.

The chain carries TRBV7-2 and TRBJ2-7; 13 positions agree with TRBD2. Germline values: CDR1 SGHTA, CDR2 FQGNSA. This CDR3 comprises 15 residues. J lost 12 bases, V lost 6 bases, and 14 bases had no gene match. The chain's CDR3 is CASRISGTSGGVLYF. The CDR3 nucleotides are TGTGCCAGCAGGATATCAGGCACTAGCGGGGGGGTTCTGTACTTC.

The chain recombines TRBV12-3 or TRBV12-4 with TRBJ2-2; maybe TRBD1 (5 bases). The CDR3 is 12 amino acids. Trimming cost V 7 bases and J 6 bases, with 9 bases left between them. Here the CDR3 reads CASTKGSGELFF. The CDR3 nucleotides read TGTGCCAGCACTAAGGGGTCCGGGGAGCTGTTTTTT.

This clonotype was detected only a few times. V and J are TRBV15 and TRBJ2-3, with a weak D call TRBD2 (6 bases). The CDR3 is 15 residues long. Germline values: CDR1 LNHNV, CDR2 YYDKDF (reference sequence). Trimming shortened V by 0 bases and J by 6 bases, and 13 bases separated the two germline ends. CDR3 DNA: TGTGCCACCAGCAGAGATCGGGACTGGGGTGATACGCAGTATTTT. Translation gives CATSRDRDWGDTQYF. Together with reference TRBV15 and TRBJ2-3, the CDR3 gives the full variable domain: DAMVIQNPRYQVTQFGKPVTLSCSQTLNHNVMYWYQQKSSQAPKLLFHYYDKDFNNEADTPDNFQSRRPNTSFCFLDIRSPGLGDTAMYLCATSRDRDWGDTQYFGPGTRLTVL.

The chain couples TRBV11-3 to TRBJ2-5, with a possible D match to TRBD2 (6 bases). Germline assignment: CDR1 SGHNT and CDR2 YENEEA. This CDR3 comprises 16 residues. Between the trimmed V and J ends, which lost 2 bases and 11 bases, there was a span of 24 bases. CDR3 amino acids: CASSLTLAGREMEQYF. CDR3 sequence (DNA): TGTGCCAGCAGCTTAACTCTTGCGGGACGGGAGATGGAGCAGTACTTC. Combining the CDR3 with reference TRBV11-3 and TRBJ2-5 gives the whole variable domain EAGVVQSPRYKIIEKKQPVAFWCNPISGHNTLYWYLQNLGQGPELLIRYENEEAVDDSQLPKDRFSAERLKGVDSTLKIQPAELGDSAVYLCASSLTLAGREMEQYFGPGTRLLVL.

On this clonotype itself: The junction departs from germline at one end; a sequencing error may be responsible. V is TRBV4-2 and J is TRBJ2-2; D gene uncertain. The V gene's germline CDR1 is LGHNA and CDR2 YNFKEQ. CDR3 length: 14 residues. CDR3 sequence: CAGSQEVNTGELFF. The CDR3 nucleotides are TGTGCCGGCAGCCAAGAGGTAAACACCGGGGAGCTGTTTTTT.

The sample holds many counts of this clonotype. The rearrangement joins TRBV29-1 to TRBJ2-7, with TRBD2 identical over 10 bases. V shed 3 bases and J 0 bases; nucleotides not matched to a gene: 5. The CDR3 covers 15 residues. CDR1 SQVTM and CDR2 ANQGSEA come from the germline V gene. The CDR3 here is CSVDLASGSSYEQYF. The CDR3 DNA sequence: TGCAGCGTTGATTTGGCTAGCGGGAGCTCCTACGAGCAGTACTTC.

This clonotype was observed many times. J is TRBJ2-2 and V is TRBV12-3 or TRBV12-4, with a weak D call TRBD1 (7 bases). There are 15 residues in the CDR3. Trimming shortened V by 7 bases and J by 7 bases, and 19 bases separated the two germline ends. The CDR3 sequence is CASIPPGGFNGELFF. For the CDR3, the DNA is TGTGCCAGCATCCCCCCAGGGGGGTTTAACGGGGAGCTGTTTTTT.

The chain is built from TRBV28 and TRBJ2-7; a weak D match, TRBD2 (6 bases). The V gene lost 3 bases and the J gene lost 0 bases, with 12 bases spanning the gap. The CDR3 consists of 15 residues. Germline V CDR1 and CDR2: MDHEN, SYDVKM. In DNA form, the CDR3 reads TGTGCCAGCAGTTTCCGACTAGTTACCTCCTACGAGCAGTACTTC. This translates into CASSFRLVTSYEQYF.

The chain employs TRBV20-1 and TRBJ2-3; D not resolved. The V end was cut by 3 bases, the J end by 2 bases, with 12 bases between. Germline loops: CDR1 DFQATT, CDR2 SNEGSKA (reference sequence). This CDR3 spans 14 amino acids. The CDR3 region has the DNA TGCAGTGCTAGTTCTCTTGTCTTCACAGATACGCAGTATTTT. It specifies CSASSLVFTDTQYF.

The rearrangement uses TRBV12-3 or TRBV12-4 and TRBJ2-7; unclear D gene. The V gene lost 1 base and the J gene lost 2 bases, with 9 bases spanning the gap. This CDR3 has 14 residues. The CDR3 region has the DNA TGTGCCAGCAGTTTAGGTAGGCAGCCCTACGAGCAGTACTTC. It codes for CASSLGRQPYEQYF.

The count of this clonotype is one. V gene TRBV4-1 combines with J gene TRBJ2-1, with 8 bases aligning to TRBD2. Germline trimming cut 0 bases from V and 6 bases from J; bases unmatched to any gene: 7. The CDR3 is 16 amino acids. Germline CDR1 reads MGHRA; CDR2 reads YSYEKL. CDR3 protein: CASSQDVTSGGNEQFF. The CDR3 bases are TGCGCCAGCAGCCAAGATGTCACTAGCGGAGGCAATGAGCAGTTCTTC.